A selection of T cell receptor beta chains follows, all from one sample in a study of cytotoxic CD8 clonotypes in ibrutinib-treated CLL. Here immunoSEQ multiplex PCR was the method, and the copy in TCRdb shows in-frame clones only, minus some. Of some 150,000 clones in the sample, about 76% were seen once. The sample consisted of PBMCs, taken after 24 months of ibrutinib treatment. These receptors all stem from a human donor with chronic lymphocytic leukemia. Each CDR3 is given with its conserved first and last residue. The order of the fields is D gene, J gene, clone size, V gene, CDR3 protein, CDR3 DNA. A D gene is named only where the DNA matches it firmly. Size is stated for part of the rows, as once, few or many counts, or as a class when the clone is expanded.

. | TRBJ1-1 | few | TRBV7-2 | CASSADPNTEAFF | TGTGCCAGCAGCGCAGACCCCAACACTGAAGCTTTCTTT
. | TRBJ1-2 | . | TRBV4-2 | CASSATNYGYTF | TGTGCCAGCAGCGCTACAAACTATGGCTACACCTTC
. | TRBJ1-3 | . | TRBV5-4 | CASNPDGRSGNTIYF | TGTGCCAGTAACCCGGACGGACGCTCTGGAAACACCATATATTTT
TRBD2 | TRBJ2-3 | . | TRBV18 | CASSPRGAGGADTQYF | TGTGCCAGCTCACCCCGCGGAGCGGGGGGTGCAGATACGCAGTATTTT
. | TRBJ2-1 | . | TRBV10-3 | CAISSWPGHNNEQFF | TGTGCCATCAGTTCATGGCCGGGACACAACAATGAGCAGTTCTTC
TRBD2 | TRBJ2-5 | . | TRBV13 | CASSPGLAEPGEETQYF | TGTGCCAGCAGCCCCGGACTAGCGGAGCCGGGGGAAGAGACCCAGTACTTC
TRBD1 | TRBJ1-4 | few | TRBV28 | CASMTGAGNEKLFF | TGTGCCAGCATGACAGGGGCGGGTAATGAAAAACTGTTTTTT
. | TRBJ2-1 | . | TRBV4-1 | CASSSLYNEQFF | TGCGCCAGCAGCTCGCTCTACAATGAGCAGTTCTTC
TRBD1 | TRBJ1-5 | . | TRBV5-6 | CASSRQGDQPQHF | TGTGCCAGCAGCAGACAGGGCGATCAGCCCCAGCATTTT
. | TRBJ1-1 | . | TRBV7-2 | CASSPRRGDTEAFF | TGTGCCAGCAGCCCTCGGCGGGGTGACACTGAAGCTTTCTTT
. | TRBJ2-5 | . | TRBV7-2 | CASSLVEGVGETQYF | TGTGCCAGCAGCTTAGTGGAGGGGGTCGGAGAGACCCAGTACTTC
. | TRBJ1-2 | . | TRBV15 | CATSTPGWGGYTF | TGTGCCACCAGCACGCCCGGCTGGGGTGGCTACACCTTC
TRBD2 | TRBJ2-5 | . | TRBV2 | CASSEARLANQETQYF | TGTGCCAGCAGTGAAGCAAGACTAGCGAATCAAGAGACCCAGTACTTC
. | TRBJ1-2 | . | TRBV7-9 | CASSLAGTTSYGYTF | TGTGCCAGCAGCTTAGCTGGGACAACGTCCTATGGCTACACCTTC
TRBD2 | TRBJ2-2 | . | TRBV6-6 | CASTPLAGGTGELFF | TGTGCCAGCACCCCGCTAGCGGGGGGGACCGGGGAGCTGTTTTTT
. | TRBJ2-2 | . | TRBV11-3 | CASVGPAGELFF | TGTGCCAGCGTCGGACCTGCCGGGGAGCTGTTTTTT
. | TRBJ2-5 | few | TRBV5-1 | CASSLAGSETQYF | TGCGCCAGCAGCTTGGCAGGGAGCGAGACCCAGTACTTC
TRBD1 | TRBJ2-2 | . | TRBV11-2 | CASRTPGQKNGELFF | TGTGCCAGCAGGACGCCGGGACAGAAAAACGGGGAGCTGTTTTTT
. | TRBJ1-6 | many | TRBV30 | CAWSASGNSPLHF | TGTGCCTGGAGTGCATCCGGCAATTCACCCCTCCACTTT
TRBD1 | TRBJ1-6 | . | TRBV4-2 | CASSPLGGGTGGSPLHF | TGTGCCAGCAGCCCCCTTGGGGGGGGGACAGGGGGATCACCCCTCCACTTT
. | TRBJ2-5 | . | TRBV21-1 | CASSKGAGNIETQYF | TGTGCCAGCAGCAAAGGCGCCGGCAACATAGAGACCCAGTACTTC
. | TRBJ1-6 | medium-sized | TRBV10-3 | CAISESEPSPLHF | TGTGCCATCAGTGAGTCTGAGCCATCACCCCTCCACTTT
TRBD1 | TRBJ1-4 | once | TRBV7-2 | CASSPAPPGGEKLFF | TGTGCCAGCAGCCCCGCCCCTCCAGGGGGAGAAAAACTGTTTTTT
TRBD2 | TRBJ2-7 | . | TRBV5-8 | CASSDLAGVYEQYF | TGTGCCAGCAGCGACCTAGCGGGAGTCTACGAGCAGTACTTC
. | TRBJ2-7 | . | TRBV6-5 | CASSYQDGTNEQYF | TGTGCCAGCAGTTACCAGGACGGAACGAACGAGCAGTACTTC
. | TRBJ1-1 | once | TRBV7-9 | CASSPAGGHEAFF | TGTGCCAGCAGCCCAGCGGGGGGCCACGAAGCTTTCTTT
TRBD2 | TRBJ2-1 | . | TRBV4-2 | CASSQGLAGGGEQFF | TGTGCCAGCAGCCAAGGACTAGCGGGGGGTGGTGAGCAGTTCTTC
TRBD2 | TRBJ2-2 | . | TRBV5-6 | CASSPQPTSPGELFF | TGTGCCAGCAGCCCCCAACCGACTAGCCCCGGGGAGCTGTTTTTT
TRBD1 | TRBJ2-7 | . | TRBV30 | CAWTPPGTGPYEQYF | TGTGCCTGGACGCCCCCCGGGACAGGACCCTACGAGCAGTACTTC
. | TRBJ1-1 | . | TRBV4-3 | CASSQGRGAYEAFF | TGCGCCAGCAGCCAGGGGAGAGGGGCATATGAAGCTTTCTTT
TRBD1 | TRBJ2-5 | . | TRBV4-2 | CASSQEQGAETQYF | TGTGCCAGCAGCCAAGAGCAGGGGGCGGAGACCCAGTACTTC